One and the same sample provided the 13 T cell receptor beta chains below, sequenced in a study of T cells after yellow fever vaccination. TCRdb processed the 5' RACE reads anew with MiXCR; each CDR3 protein has one entry. Here the sample spans about 120,000 distinct CDR3 sequences, approximately 8.4% being singletons. The sequenced sample was CD8+ T cells sorted from PBMCs, obtained 45 days after the yellow fever booster vaccination. These receptor sequences come from a man aged 30-40 years who received the YFV17D yellow fever vaccine.

This clonotype has ten or more counts. The V call is TRBV5-1, the J call TRBJ1-1; maybe TRBD1 (6 bases). Germline-derived CDR1 and CDR2 are SGHRS and YFSETQ. V lost 6 bases to trimming and J lost 3 bases, with 15 bases between them. This CDR3 contains 14 residues. The CDR3 here is CASNYRDTDTEAFF. CDR3 nucleotides: TGCGCCAGCAACTACCGGGACACGGACACTGAAGCTTTCTTT.

This clonotype has at least ten counts. The chain links TRBV7-9 to TRBJ2-3, with 7 positions matching TRBD1. The CDR3 loop spans 14 amino acids. Germline V CDR1 and CDR2: SEHNR, FQNEAQ (reference sequence). J gave up 6 bases and V 5 bases, and 8 bases lay outside the gene matches. The CDR3 DNA reads TGTGCCAGCAGCCCACAAACAGGGGCCGATACGCAGTATTTT. It specifies CASSPQTGADTQYF.

This clonotype was seen a handful of times. The rearrangement links TRBV6-5 to TRBJ1-3, with TRBD1 matching over 7 bases. Germline V lookup: CDR1 MNHEY, CDR2 SVGAGI. Trimming cost V 7 bases and J 2 bases; bases outside gene matches: 14. This CDR3 contains 17 residues. CDR3 amino acids: CASTQWQGDGTGNTIYF. The CDR3 nucleotides are TGTGCCAGCACCCAGTGGCAGGGGGATGGCACTGGAAACACCATATATTTT.

The J gene is TRBJ2-3, the V gene TRBV7-2; D ambiguous. The CDR3 consists of 16 residues. Germline values: CDR1 SGHTA, CDR2 FQGNSA. V lost 4 bases to trimming and J lost 2 bases, with 16 bases between them. The CDR3 nucleotides are TGTGCCAGCAGCTCCTTCGGTAGTTCCTACACAGATACGCAGTATTTT. It translates to CASSSFGSSYTDTQYF.

This clonotype was counted many times. The V call is TRBV27, the J call TRBJ1-5, with TRBD1 matching over 8 bases. Losses at the gene ends were 5 bases for V and 2 bases for J; bases not matched to a gene: 2. Germline lookup yields CDR1 MNHEY and CDR2 SMNVEV (reference sequence). There are 14 residues in the CDR3. The CDR3 reads CASSAGQGNQPQHF. The CDR3, as DNA: TGTGCCAGCAGTGCGGGACAGGGCAATCAGCCCCAGCATTTT.

The V and J genes are TRBV30 and TRBJ1-5; 10 nucleotides match TRBD1. This CDR3 comprises 14 residues. Germline V gene lookup returns CDR1 GTSNPN and CDR2 SVGIG (reference sequence). Trimming took 5 bases from V and 6 from J; bases not matched to a gene: 7. Written as DNA, the CDR3 is TGTGCCTGGGACACCGGACAGGGGGGTCAGCCCCAGCATTTT. The encoded protein is CAWDTGQGGQPQHF.

This clonotype appeared many times. The chain links TRBV6-5 to TRBJ2-2; no definite D call. Trimming shortened V by 5 bases and J by 5 bases, and 9 bases separated the two germline ends. From germline, CDR1 is MNHEY and CDR2 SVGAGI. The CDR3 consists of 13 residues. The CDR3 protein is CASSTRRTGELFF. Written as DNA, the CDR3 is TGTGCCAGCAGTACTCGGAGAACCGGGGAGCTGTTTTTT.

The chain uses TRBV11-1 and TRBJ2-1; D gene unclear. Germline loops: CDR1 SGHAT, CDR2 FQDESV (reference sequence). V shed 6 bases and J shed 8 bases, with 29 bases lying between them. The CDR3 totals 18 residues. CDR3 in amino acids: CASSPLPPVLLSSDEQFF. Written as DNA, the CDR3 is TGTGCCAGCAGTCCGCTCCCTCCGGTTTTATTGTCCTCCGATGAGCAGTTCTTC.

The V and J genes are TRBV5-5 and TRBJ2-6; D gene ambiguous. The CDR3 runs 13 residues. Germline CDR1 reads SGHKS; CDR2 reads YYEKEE (reference sequence). V gave up 6 bases and J gave up 2 bases, with 6 bases separating them. The CDR3 nucleotides are TGTGCCAGCATCCCCCCTGGGGCCAACGTCCTGACTTTC. The encoded protein is CASIPPGANVLTF.

At least ten counts were recorded for this clonotype. The chain joins TRBV6-2 or TRBV6-3 to TRBJ2-7; D is uncertain. The CDR3 has 12 amino acids. The V end lost 6 bases, the J end lost 5 bases, and 11 bases lay between the germline ends. Germline V gene data show CDR1 as MNHEY and CDR2 as SVGEGT. The CDR3 DNA reads as TGTGCCAGCAGAACCTCCCTGGACGAGCAGTACTTC. It yields the protein CASRTSLDEQYF.

This clonotype has a count of ten or more. The chain employs TRBV7-9 and TRBJ2-1, with 7 bases lining up with TRBD2. Germline lookup yields CDR1 SEHNR and CDR2 FQNEAQ (reference sequence). The CDR3 consists of 14 residues. The ends lost 1 base at V and 8 bases at J; junction bases unmatched: 5. CDR3 DNA sequence: TGTGCCAGCAGCTTAGAGACTAGCACCGATGAGCAGTTCTTC. Amino acids: CASSLETSTDEQFF.

This clonotype was recorded at least ten times. The chain recombines TRBV7-6 with TRBJ1-1; the D gene is possibly TRBD1 (6 bases). Trimming cost V 5 bases and J 3 bases, with 19 bases left between them. The CDR3 is made up of 16 amino acids. CDR1 SGHVS and CDR2 FNYEAQ come from the germline V gene. In DNA, the CDR3 is TGTGCCAGCAGCAATAACAGGGCTAATCGGGACACTGAAGCTTTCTTT. Translated: CASSNNRANRDTEAFF. The variable domain in full, completed from reference TRBV7-6 and TRBJ1-1, reads GAGVSQSPRYKVTKRGQDVALRCDPISGHVSLYWYRQALGQGPEFLTYFNYEAQQDKSGLPNDRFSAERPEGSISTLTIQRTEQRDSAMYRCASSNNRANRDTEAFFGQGTRLTVV.

Ten or more counts support this clonotype. The chain couples TRBV7-8 to TRBJ2-3; 7 bases are a match to TRBD2. Losses at the gene ends were 5 bases for V and 3 bases for J; bases not matched to a gene: 17. Per the germline V gene, CDR1 is SGHVS and CDR2 is FQNEAQ. The CDR3 runs 18 residues. This chain's CDR3 is CASSTHRSRAGRTDTQYF. The CDR3 nucleotides read TGTGCCAGCAGCACCCACAGATCTCGAGCGGGGAGGACAGATACGCAGTATTTT.